The sequence of this TCR beta chain was determined in a study of T cell responses to AZD1222 COVID-19 vaccine. The CDR3 consists of 16 residues. The germline CDR1 and CDR2 sequences are GTSNPN and SVGIG (reference sequence). V trimming: 4 bases; J trimming: 3 bases; junction bases outside the gene matches: 14. This clone was picked up one time. Assay used: immunoSEQ multiplex PCR; TCRdb lists only in-frame clones, some missing. Altogether 42,000 or so clones are present, roughly 88% being singletons, with the ten largest covering around a quarter. The TCR sequence derives from an adult who received the MenACWY meningococcal vaccine as a control. Here the sequenced sample was peripheral blood, taken 28 days after the second dose of the MenACWY control vaccine. The chain employs TRBV30 and TRBJ1-2; the match to TRBD1 covers 7 bases. CDR3 sequence reads: CAWNGQDTPGDYGYTF. The DNA for the CDR3 is TGTGCCTGGAACGGACAGGACACTCCCGGGGACTATGGCTACACCTTC.